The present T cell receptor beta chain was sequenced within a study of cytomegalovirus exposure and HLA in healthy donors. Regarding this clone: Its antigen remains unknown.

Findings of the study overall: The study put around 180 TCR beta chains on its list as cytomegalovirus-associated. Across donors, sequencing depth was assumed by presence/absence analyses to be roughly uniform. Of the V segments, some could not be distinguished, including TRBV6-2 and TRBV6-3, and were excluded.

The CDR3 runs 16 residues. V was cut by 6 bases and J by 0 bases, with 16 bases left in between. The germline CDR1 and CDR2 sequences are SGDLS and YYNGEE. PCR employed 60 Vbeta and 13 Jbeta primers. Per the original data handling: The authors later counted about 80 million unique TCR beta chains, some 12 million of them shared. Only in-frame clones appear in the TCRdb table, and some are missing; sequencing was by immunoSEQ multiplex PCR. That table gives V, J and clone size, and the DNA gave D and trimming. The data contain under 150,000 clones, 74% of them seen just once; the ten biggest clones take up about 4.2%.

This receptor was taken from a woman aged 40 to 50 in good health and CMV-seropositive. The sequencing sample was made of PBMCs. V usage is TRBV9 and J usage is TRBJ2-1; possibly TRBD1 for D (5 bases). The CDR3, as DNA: TGTGCCAGCACCGGAATAAGACAGAGCTCCTACAATGAGCAGTTCTTC. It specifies CASTGIRQSSYNEQFF.